These 28 T cell receptor beta chains were all obtained from the same sample, sequenced in a study of blood T cell repertoires in COVID-19. Assay: immunoSEQ multiplex PCR; the TCRdb copy retains only in-frame clones and omits some. Found here are approximately 410,000 clones, about nine tenths of them singletons; the top ten hold 1.4%. The sequenced sample consisted of peripheral blood. All receptors derive from a woman in her twenties or thirties with active or convalescent COVID-19.

Turning to this clone: Within the sample, other DNA sequences also encode this same CDR3. J is TRBJ2-7 and V is TRBV5-5, with 8 nucleotides matching TRBD2. Germline V gene sequence: CDR1 SGHKS, CDR2 YYEKEE (reference sequence). CDR3 length: 14 amino acids. V lost 0 bases and J lost 2; bases outside the gene matches: 1. The CDR3 region has the DNA TGTGCCAGCAGCTTGGCGGGGGGGCCCTACGAGCAGTACTTC. This gives the protein CASSLAGGPYEQYF.

The genes are TRBV10-1 and TRBJ2-7; TRBD1 matches at 12 bases. CDR3 size: 15 residues. The V gene's germline CDR1 is WNHNN and CDR2 SYGVQD (reference sequence). The V and J ends lost 0 bases and 4 bases, in that order; junction bases with no gene match: 1. CDR3 coding DNA: TGCGCCAGCAGTGAGTCGGGACAGGGGGCTTACGAGCAGTACTTC. Residues: CASSESGQGAYEQYF.

The J gene is TRBJ1-1, the V gene TRBV27; tentative D call: TRBD1 (6 bases). V lost 0 bases and J 3 bases, leaving 8 bases between the germline ends. This CDR3 has 14 residues. CDR1 and CDR2 from the germline V gene are MNHEY and SMNVEV (reference sequence). The CDR3 region is CASSLSTGHTEAFF. The DNA for the CDR3 is TGTGCCAGCAGTTTATCGACAGGCCACACTGAAGCTTTCTTT.

CDR3 in amino acids: CAISERTPNTEAFF. DNA of the CDR3: TGTGCCATCAGTGAACGGACACCGAACACTGAAGCTTTCTTT. This chain links TRBV10-3 with TRBJ1-1; D is possibly TRBD1 (5 bases). Trimming removed 3 bases at V and 1 base at J, with 9 bases between. Germline V gene sequence: CDR1 ENHRY, CDR2 SYGVKD. The CDR3 is 14 residues long.

The J gene is TRBJ1-5, the V gene TRBV19, with unresolved D. V was trimmed by 7 bases and J by 2 bases, leaving 15 bases between them. CDR1 and CDR2 from the germline V gene are LNHDA and SQIVND (reference sequence). This CDR3 region has 15 residues. CDR3 residues: CASTQSHGGNQPQHF. CDR3 nucleotide sequence: TGTGCCAGTACCCAAAGTCATGGAGGCAATCAGCCCCAGCATTTT.

The chain carries TRBV2 and TRBJ1-3; the D gene is possibly TRBD1 (6 bases). The germline V gene encodes CDR1 SNHLY and CDR2 FYNNEI. Trimming took off 6 bases at V and 1 base at J, with 13 bases between the two ends. The length of the CDR3 is 15 residues. CDR3 coding DNA: TGTGCCAGCAGCAACCCAGGGGTGTCTGGAAACACCATATATTTT. Translated: CASSNPGVSGNTIYF.

V usage is TRBV10-1 and J usage is TRBJ1-2; weak D call: TRBD1 (5 bases). Germline CDR1 WNHNN, CDR2 SYGVQD (reference sequence). The CDR3 has 13 amino acids. V was pared by 2 bases and J by 1 base, with 5 bases between. CDR3: CASSEDSNYGYTF. CDR3 nucleotide sequence: TGCGCCAGCAGTGAGGACAGTAACTATGGCTACACCTTC.

This clone was recorded a few times. The V gene is TRBV7-9, the J gene TRBJ2-2; 7 bases line up with TRBD1. Germline CDR1 reads SEHNR; CDR2 reads FQNEAQ (reference sequence). V lost 1 base and J lost 5; bases outside the gene matches: 7. This CDR3 has 16 residues. CDR3 sequence (DNA): TGTGCCAGCAGCTTAGATATAGGGGGCCGAACCGGGGAGCTGTTTTTT. As protein: CASSLDIGGRTGELFF.

V and J are TRBV7-2 and TRBJ1-4; the match to TRBD1 covers 10 bases. Germline-derived CDR1 and CDR2 are SGHTA and FQGNSA. The CDR3 loop spans 16 amino acids. The V gene end was trimmed by 0 bases and the J gene end by 8 bases; junction bases not matched to a gene: 6. CDR3 nucleotides: TGTGCCAGCAGCTTAGCGGCCGGGACAGGGGTCGAAAAACTGTTTTTT. Its translation is CASSLAAGTGVEKLFF.

This chain links TRBV2 with TRBJ1-1; 10 bases map to TRBD1. The CDR3 is 15 residues long. In germline, CDR1 is SNHLY, CDR2 FYNNEI. Trimming took 7 bases from V and 4 from J; bases not matched to a gene: 9. This CDR3 reads CASTETGDRGTEAFF. DNA of the CDR3: TGTGCCAGCACCGAGACCGGGGACAGGGGCACTGAAGCTTTCTTT.

Only a few counts were recorded for this clone. This chain connects TRBV20-1 to TRBJ2-3, with D possibly TRBD2 on 6 matching bases. The CDR3 extends over 14 amino acids. V was clipped by 3 bases and J by 7 bases, with 17 bases between them. Germline assignment: CDR1 DFQATT and CDR2 SNEGSKA (reference sequence). The CDR3 region is CSASDGGIAYTQYF. DNA for the CDR3: TGCAGTGCTAGTGATGGAGGGATCGCTTATACGCAGTATTTT.

This sequence joins TRBV25-1 and TRBJ2-5; a possible D gene is TRBD2 (5 bases). The germline CDR1 and CDR2 sequences are MGHDK and SYGVNS. Trimming took 3 bases from V and 3 from J, leaving 14 bases between them. The CDR3 is made up of 15 amino acids. CDR3 coding DNA: TGTGCCAGCAGTGATTTGCCGCCGCGGGAAGAGACCCAGTACTTC. As protein: CASSDLPPREETQYF.

The rearrangement joins TRBV5-5 to TRBJ2-7; 9 bases line up with TRBD2. The CDR3 sequence is 16 residues long. CDR1 is SGHKS and CDR2 is YYEKEE in the germline V gene (reference sequence). Trimming removed 0 bases from V and 3 bases from J; junction bases left unmatched: 7. The CDR3 coding sequence is TGTGCCAGCAGCTTGGCCAGAGGTAGCGGGGGCTACGAGCAGTACTTC. Residues: CASSLARGSGGYEQYF.

The chain links TRBV6-4 to TRBJ1-1; D may be TRBD1 (5 bases). CDR3 length: 15 residues. The germline V gene encodes CDR1 MRHNA and CDR2 SNTAGT. V was shortened by 2 bases and J by 1 base, with 11 bases between the two germline ends. In DNA, the CDR3 is TGTGCCAGCAGTGACCGCGGGACGCCGAACACTGAAGCTTTCTTT. Protein sequence: CASSDRGTPNTEAFF.

The genes are TRBV5-1 and TRBJ2-1; 12 nucleotides line up with TRBD1. This CDR3 is 14 amino acids long. Germline V gene data show CDR1 as SGHRS and CDR2 as YFSETQ. The V segment lost 3 bases and the J segment 10 bases; nucleotides outside the gene matches: 5. CDR3 residues: CASSSGTGGLEQFF. CDR3 nucleotides: TGCGCCAGCAGCTCCGGGACAGGGGGCTTAGAGCAGTTCTTC.

The chain uses TRBV3-1 (or the pseudogene TRBV3-2) and TRBJ2-2; D is possibly TRBD1 (5 bases). The V gene's germline CDR1 is LGHDT and CDR2 YNNKEL (reference sequence). This CDR3 is built from 17 residues. Deletions cut 4 bases from V and 0 bases from J, with 15 bases between. In DNA form, the CDR3 reads TGTGCCAGCAGCCCCCGACAGCGCTTAGCGAACACCGGGGAGCTGTTTTTT. The encoded protein is CASSPRQRLANTGELFF.

CDR3 sequence reads: CATYRQGTTYGYTF. As DNA, the CDR3 is TGTGCCACCTATCGACAGGGGACCACCTATGGCTACACCTTC. This sequence joins TRBV6-5 and TRBJ1-2; 8 positions agree with TRBD1. The CDR3 runs 14 residues. J lost 4 bases, V lost 10 bases, and 11 bases had no gene match. CDR1 MNHEY and CDR2 SVGAGI come from the germline V gene.

About this clone itself: Other DNA sequences in this sample translate to the same CDR3. This sequence joins TRBV18 and TRBJ1-1, with 7 bases fitting TRBD1. V dropped 3 bases and J dropped 1; count of bases not matched to a gene: 5. Germline V CDR1 and CDR2: KGHSH, LQKENI. CDR3 length: 15 residues. CDR3 nucleotide sequence: TGTGCCAGCTCACCCCCAGGGGGAAGGAACACTGAAGCTTTCTTT. It translates to CASSPPGGRNTEAFF.

J is TRBJ1-4 and V is TRBV11-2, with unresolved D. The V gene's germline CDR1 is SGHAT and CDR2 FQNNGV. The CDR3 is made up of 15 amino acids. Trimming pared 1 base from V and 5 bases from J, leaving 11 bases between. The CDR3 region has the DNA TGTGCCAGCAGCTTAGTTCCGGGAATAAATGAAAAACTGTTTTTT. Its translation is CASSLVPGINEKLFF.

This clone was seen only once. The CDR3 nucleotides read TGTGCCAGCAGCGCAGACAGGGGGTCAAGCGCTGAAAAACTGTTTTTT. Its protein product is CASSADRGSSAEKLFF. This chain links TRBV5-4 with TRBJ1-4, with 9 positions matching TRBD1. The junction had 11 bases not matched to a gene; V was cut back by 4 bases and J by 7 bases. Germline values: CDR1 SGHNT, CDR2 YYREEE (reference sequence). The CDR3 length is 16 residues.

The gene calls are TRBV7-2 and TRBJ1-3; D gene unclear. The CDR3 has 14 residues. Trimming took off 5 bases at V and 2 bases at J, with 10 bases between the two ends. The germline V gene encodes CDR1 SGHTA and CDR2 FQGNSA. CDR3 sequence (DNA): TGTGCCAGCAGCCCGGGGTTGACTGGAAACACCATATATTTT. Residues: CASSPGLTGNTIYF.

This chain joins TRBV5-1 and TRBJ2-5; a weak D match, TRBD2 (6 bases). CDR1 SGHRS and CDR2 YFSETQ come from the germline V gene. The V end lost 4 bases, the J end lost 6 bases, and 19 bases lay between the germline ends. The CDR3 extends over 15 amino acids. The CDR3 spells CASSNPLTSSKTQYF. CDR3 DNA: TGCGCCAGCAGCAACCCCCTGACTAGTAGTAAGACCCAGTACTTC.

The chain employs TRBV6-1 and TRBJ2-7; a possible D gene is TRBD1 (5 bases). V lost 2 bases and J lost 7, with 18 bases in between. Looked up from germline, CDR1 is MNHNS and CDR2 is SASEGT. The CDR3 is 15 amino acids. As DNA, the CDR3 is TGTGCCAGCAGTGAATACAGGAACACTGTGGGGGAGCAGTACTTC. Its protein is CASSEYRNTVGEQYF.

The gene calls are TRBV7-9 and TRBJ2-5, with a weak D call TRBD2 (6 bases). CDR1 is SEHNR and CDR2 is FQNEAQ in the germline V gene (reference sequence). There are 15 residues in the CDR3. V was clipped by 4 bases and J by 5 bases, with 17 bases between them. CDR3 protein: CASSSCEGRLETQYF. CDR3 DNA sequence: TGTGCCAGCAGCTCGTGCGAAGGGAGGCTCGAGACCCAGTACTTC.

The V call is TRBV6-5, the J call TRBJ1-2; 12 nucleotides align to TRBD1. Germline V lookup: CDR1 MNHEY, CDR2 SVGAGI. This CDR3 comprises 16 residues. The V and J ends lost 0 bases and 4 bases, in that order; junction bases with no gene match: 3. CDR3 nucleotides: TGTGCCAGCAGTTACTCGGGACAGGGGGCCGGCTATGGCTACACCTTC. This sequence encodes CASSYSGQGAGYGYTF.

The chain has TRBV7-9 and TRBJ1-2; D remains unclear. Trimming removed 4 bases from V and 7 bases from J, with 10 bases in between. Per the germline V gene, CDR1 is SEHNR and CDR2 is FQNEAQ (reference sequence). There are 12 residues in the CDR3. CDR3 coding DNA: TGTGCCAGCAGCTCCGCCCATAGTGGCTACACCTTC. Translation: CASSSAHSGYTF.

The chain carries TRBV18 and TRBJ1-1; maybe TRBD1 (6 bases). This CDR3 has 12 residues. The germline V and J ends were trimmed by 7 bases and 11 bases, with 17 bases remaining between them. Germline-derived CDR1 and CDR2 are KGHSH and LQKENI. The CDR3 DNA is TGTGCCAGCTTTACAGGGTCCGGCCCGGCTTTCTTT. Translating gives CASFTGSGPAFF.

This rearrangement joins TRBV6-5 to TRBJ2-3, with D uncertain. The length of the CDR3 is 14 residues. Trimming left V 5 bases short and J 5 bases short, with 14 bases between. Germline-derived CDR1 and CDR2 are MNHEY and SVGAGI. In DNA, the CDR3 is TGTGCCAGCAGTCTAGTACCCGGCGGAGATACGCAGTATTTT. It codes for CASSLVPGGDTQYF.